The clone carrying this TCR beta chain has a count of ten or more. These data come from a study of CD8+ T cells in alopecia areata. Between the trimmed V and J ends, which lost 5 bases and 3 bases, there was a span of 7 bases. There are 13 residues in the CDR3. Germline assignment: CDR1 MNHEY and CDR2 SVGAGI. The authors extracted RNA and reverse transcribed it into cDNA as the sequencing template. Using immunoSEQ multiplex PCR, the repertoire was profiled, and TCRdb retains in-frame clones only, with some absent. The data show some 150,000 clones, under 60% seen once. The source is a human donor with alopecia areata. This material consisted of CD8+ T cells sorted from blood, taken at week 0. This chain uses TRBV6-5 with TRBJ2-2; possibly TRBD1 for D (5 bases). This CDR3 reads CASSLTDTGELFF. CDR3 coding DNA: TGTGCCAGCAGTCTGACAGACACCGGGGAGCTGTTTTTT.